These T cell receptor beta chains were read from a single sample in a study of technical replicates of blood from several donors. Only in-frame clones appear in the TCRdb table, and some are missing; sequencing was by immunoSEQ multiplex PCR. The sample shows under 110,000 clones, 96% of them seen only once. The sequenced sample consisted of T cells isolated from PBMCs. The receptors originated from a human donor in good health. Both conserved end residues are part of each CDR3. D genes are given only for firm matches. Size tells how often a clone was seen (once, few, many) or the class of an expanded clone, and some rows leave it out.

clone_size	d_call	v_call	j_call	cdr3_nt	cdr3_aa
.	.	TRBV5-1	TRBJ1-6	TGCGCCAGCAGCTCACAGGGCGAGGTGTCACCCCTCCACTTT	CASSSQGEVSPLHF
.	TRBD2	TRBV29-1	TRBJ2-1	TGCAGCGACCGAGCGGGGGCTTACAATGAGCAGTTCTTC	CSDRAGAYNEQFF
.	TRBD1	TRBV12-5	TRBJ2-3	TGTGCTAGTGGTTTGGTAGTAACCGGGACAGCTTTACCTTCAAAAACGACAGATACGCAGTATTTT	CASGLVVTGTALPSKTTDTQYF
.	.	TRBV30	TRBJ1-1	TGTGCCTGGACGGGACAACCGAACACTGAAGCTTTCTTT	CAWTGQPNTEAFF
.	.	TRBV27	TRBJ2-5	TGTGCCAGCAGTCCAGGACAAACTCGGCAGACCCAGTACTTC	CASSPGQTRQTQYF
.	TRBD1	TRBV5-4	TRBJ2-1	TGTGCCAGCAGCCCTTCAGCGGGACAGGGGGGTGGTGAGCAGTTCTTC	CASSPSAGQGGGEQFF
.	.	TRBV27	TRBJ1-2	TGTGCCAGCAGTTATAACGGGGGAGGCTACACCTTC	CASSYNGGGYTF
.	.	TRBV28	TRBJ1-2	TGTGCCAGCAGTTTTTCAGGGGTGCACTATGGCTACACCTTC	CASSFSGVHYGYTF
.	TRBD1	TRBV28	TRBJ2-7	TGTGCCAGCAGTACCCTGAACAGGGGCTACGAGCAGTACTTC	CASSTLNRGYEQYF
once	.	TRBV11-2	TRBJ2-1	TGTGCCAGCAGCGCACATGGAGGGATGCTAGGGAATGAGCAGTTCTTC	CASSAHGGMLGNEQFF
.	TRBD1	TRBV18	TRBJ2-7	TGTGCCAGCTCACCGACCAGGGGACAGGGCTCCTACGAGCAGTACTTC	CASSPTRGQGSYEQYF
.	.	TRBV5-1	TRBJ1-1	TGCGCCAGCAGCTTGGATACAGGGTTTGAAGCTTTCTTT	CASSLDTGFEAFF
.	TRBD1	TRBV28	TRBJ2-3	TGTGCCAGCAGTTCTCAGGGGGCAGGAGCAGATACGCAGTATTTT	CASSSQGAGADTQYF
.	.	TRBV5-1	TRBJ1-3	TGCGCCAGCAGCTTGGAATCAGGGAACACCATATATTTT	CASSLESGNTIYF
.	TRBD2	TRBV4-2	TRBJ2-1	TGTGCCTCCTGTAGCGGGAGCTACAACAATGAGCAGTTCTTC	CASCSGSYNNEQFF
.	.	TRBV4-1	TRBJ1-3	TGCGCCAGCAGCCAAGTAGGCTTAGGCCAGGGCTACTCTGGAAACACCATATATTTT	CASSQVGLGQGYSGNTIYF
.	.	TRBV2	TRBJ2-1	TGTGCCAGCGGCGGGCAGGGGCGGTACAATGAGCAGTTCTTC	CASGGQGRYNEQFF
.	.	TRBV27	TRBJ1-2	TGTGCCAGCAGTTTATTCGGGTATGCGGAGGGAGCTAACTATGGCTACACCTTC	CASSLFGYAEGANYGYTF
.	TRBD1	TRBV5-6	TRBJ2-7	TGTGCCAGCAGTTTTCCGGGACAGGGCTCCTACGAGCAGTACTTC	CASSFPGQGSYEQYF
.	.	TRBV4-1	TRBJ2-2	TGCGCCAGCAGCCCACGGGGGATGAGGGGACGTAGCGGAACGAACACCGGGGAGCTGTTTTTT	CASSPRGMRGRSGTNTGELFF
.	TRBD1	TRBV18	TRBJ1-1	TGTGCCAGCTCACCGGACAGGCAAGCAACTGAAGCTTTCTTT	CASSPDRQATEAFF
.	.	TRBV6-5	TRBJ1-5	TGTGCCAGCAGTTACTCGAGCGGTCAGCCCCAGCATTTT	CASSYSSGQPQHF
.	TRBD1	TRBV11-2	TRBJ2-7	TGTGCCAGCAGGCATGGACAGGGGAAGAGGGGGGAGCAGTACTTC	CASRHGQGKRGEQYF
.	.	TRBV6-1	TRBJ2-5	TGTGCCAGGACTACCTTAACCGAAGAGACCCAGTACTTC	CARTTLTEETQYF
.	TRBD1	TRBV11-3	TRBJ1-2	TGTGCCAGCAGCCCATCTCCAGGACAGGCCACCTATGGCTACACCTTC	CASSPSPGQATYGYTF
.	.	TRBV6-6	TRBJ2-7	TGTGCCAGCAGTAGGACAACAGTAACCGAGCAGTACTTC	CASSRTTVTEQYF
.	TRBD1	TRBV30	TRBJ2-7	TGTGCCTGGAGTGTACAAGATTGGGACAGAGCCTACGAGCAGTACTTC	CAWSVQDWDRAYEQYF
.	TRBD1	TRBV6-5	TRBJ2-3	TGTGCCAGCAGTTACTCGCCTACCGGGACAGGGCAGTATTTT	CASSYSPTGTGQYF
.	TRBD2	TRBV29-1	TRBJ2-5	TGCAGCGTACTAGCGGGGGAAGAGACCCAGTACTTC	CSVLAGEETQYF
.	.	TRBV29-1	TRBJ2-7	TGCAGCGTTGCCCGTAGGGAAGGGGGTTACGAGCAGTACTTC	CSVARREGGYEQYF
few	TRBD1	TRBV30	TRBJ2-7	TGTGCCTGGAGCCGGGACAGGGCGTACGAGCAGTACTTC	CAWSRDRAYEQYF
.	.	TRBV5-5	TRBJ2-3	TGTGCCAGCAGCGCGGACTGGGGTGGTGGAGATACGCAGTATTTT	CASSADWGGGDTQYF
.	.	TRBV6-6	TRBJ1-2	TGTGCCAGCAGCTATGACAGGAACTATGGCTACACCTTC	CASSYDRNYGYTF
.	.	TRBV30	TRBJ1-2	TGTGCCTGGAGTGTACGGTCCCCATATGGCTACACCTTC	CAWSVRSPYGYTF
.	TRBD1	TRBV28	TRBJ2-7	TGTGCCAGCAGTGACCGGGACAGGGGGGCCCTATACGAGCAGTACTTC	CASSDRDRGALYEQYF
.	TRBD1	TRBV29-1	TRBJ2-5	TGCAGCGTTAACAGGGGGCTAGGAGAGACCCAGTACTTC	CSVNRGLGETQYF
.	TRBD1	TRBV5-4	TRBJ2-7	TGTGCCAGCAGCGGGGGGACAGGGACCGCGTACGAGCAGTACTTC	CASSGGTGTAYEQYF
.	TRBD1	TRBV28	TRBJ2-2	TGTGCCAGCAGGTCAGGGACAGTTAACACCGGGGAGCTGTTTTTT	CASRSGTVNTGELFF
.	.	TRBV10-1	TRBJ2-2	TGCGCCAGCAGTGAGATGAGGGAGTCCGGGGAGCTGTTTTTT	CASSEMRESGELFF
.	.	TRBV27	TRBJ2-3	TGTGCCAGCAGTAGGCGGGATACGCAGTATTTT	CASSRRDTQYF
.	.	TRBV28	TRBJ2-1	TGTGCCAGCAGTTTTATAACCGGGACTCCGAACAATGAGCAGTTCTTC	CASSFITGTPNNEQFF